This T cell receptor beta chain was captured by sequencing in a study of T cell responses to AZD1222 COVID-19 vaccine. Study-wide points: Distributed over spike, vaccine-associated CD4 TCRs predominated at 160-218 and 743-854.

In regard to this clone: What it recognizes is unknown.

Data came from immunoSEQ multiplex PCR; TCRdb stores just in-frame clones and leaves some out. The table includes more than 80,000 clones, 85% to 95% detected once. Sample: peripheral blood, taken 28 days after the second AZD1222 dose. This clonotype was obtained from an adult who received the AZD1222 COVID-19 vaccine.

For the CDR3, the DNA is TGTGCCAGCAGCCAAGACCCGGACAGCCGGAGCTCCTACGAGCAGTACTTC. Its protein product is CASSQDPDSRSSYEQYF. The chain combines TRBV4-2 with TRBJ2-7, with a tentative D call TRBD1 (6 bases). Trimming left V 0 bases short and J 0 bases short, with 15 bases between. Germline lookup yields CDR1 LGHNA and CDR2 YNFKEQ. This CDR3 comprises 17 residues.